This T cell receptor beta chain is drawn from a study of T cell repertoires in aging, cancer and after chemotherapy. Study in general: Clear clonal overlap appeared across healthy donor samples taken over several months to years.

TRB rearrangements spanning V, D and J were amplified using mixed TRB-A/B primers. One entry per CDR3 protein results from TCRdb running MiXCR on the multiplex PCR reads. The profile shows 9,500 to 15,000 distinct CDR3 sequences, just over 30% of them singletons. Amplification of TCR beta used genomic DNA extracted from peripheral blood. The study's findings and limits: In each cancer cohort, median generation probability increased across chemotherapy, suggesting thymic output rebounded. Untreated cancer patients had significantly lower blood TCR diversity than age-matched healthy donors.

Worth noting for this clonotype: The antigen remains unidentified.

There are 15 residues in the CDR3. Trimming shortened V by 6 bases and J by 7 bases, and 21 bases separated the two germline ends. This clonotype was sampled from a human donor in good health. The donor label of this sample is uncertain. J is TRBJ1-2 and V is TRBV12-3 or TRBV12-4; D possibly corresponds to TRBD1 (6 bases). Sequencing input: blood. The CDR3 coding sequence is TGTGCCAGCAGCGATAGGGGGGCCCCTAGGACTGGCTACACCTTC. Amino acids: CASSDRGAPRTGYTF.